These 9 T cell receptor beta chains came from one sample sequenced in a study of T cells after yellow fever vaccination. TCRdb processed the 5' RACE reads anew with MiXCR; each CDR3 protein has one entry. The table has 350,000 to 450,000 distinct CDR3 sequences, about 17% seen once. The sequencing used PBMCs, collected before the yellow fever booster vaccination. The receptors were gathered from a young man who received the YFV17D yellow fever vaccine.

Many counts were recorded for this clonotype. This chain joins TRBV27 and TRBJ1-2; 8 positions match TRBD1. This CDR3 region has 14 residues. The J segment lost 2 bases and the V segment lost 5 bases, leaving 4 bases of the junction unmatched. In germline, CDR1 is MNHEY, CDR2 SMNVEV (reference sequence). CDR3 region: CASSPRTGNYGYTF. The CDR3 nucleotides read TGTGCCAGCAGTCCCCGGACAGGGAACTATGGCTACACCTTC.

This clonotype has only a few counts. CDR3 loop: CASSLSTGGNQPQHF. CDR3 DNA sequence: TGTGCCAGCAGCCTAAGTACAGGGGGCAATCAGCCCCAGCATTTT. The chain uses TRBV7-2 and TRBJ1-5; TRBD1 agrees at 7 bases. V dropped 5 bases and J dropped 2; count of bases not matched to a gene: 6. This CDR3 contains 15 residues. Germline CDR1 SGHTA, CDR2 FQGNSA. Combining the CDR3 with reference TRBV7-2 and TRBJ1-5 gives the whole variable domain GAGVSQSPSNKVTEKGKDVELRCDPISGHTALYWYRQSLGQGLEFLIYFQGNSAPDKSGLPSDRFSAERTGGSVSTLTIQRTQQEDSAVYLCASSLSTGGNQPQHFGDGTRLSIL.

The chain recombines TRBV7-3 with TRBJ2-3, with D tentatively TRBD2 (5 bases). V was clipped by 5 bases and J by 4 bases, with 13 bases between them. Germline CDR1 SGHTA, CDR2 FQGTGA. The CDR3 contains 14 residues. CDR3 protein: CASSLLASPDTQYF. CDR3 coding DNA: TGTGCCAGCAGCCTCCTAGCATCGCCAGATACGCAGTATTTT.

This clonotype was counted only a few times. DNA of the CDR3: TGTGCCAGCAGCTTAAAGGGGCGGAATCAGCCCCAGCATTTT. Amino acids: CASSLKGRNQPQHF. The chain couples TRBV5-6 to TRBJ1-5, with D perhaps matching TRBD1 (5 bases). Germline-derived CDR1 and CDR2 are SGHDT and YYEEEE. This CDR3 region has 14 residues. The V end lost 2 bases, the J end lost 4 bases, and 10 bases lay between the germline ends.

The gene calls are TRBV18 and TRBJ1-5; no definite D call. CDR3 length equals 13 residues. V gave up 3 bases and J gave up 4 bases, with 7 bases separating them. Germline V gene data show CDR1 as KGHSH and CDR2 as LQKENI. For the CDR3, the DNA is TGTGCCAGCTCACCGGACGAAAATCAGCCCCAGCATTTT. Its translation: CASSPDENQPQHF.

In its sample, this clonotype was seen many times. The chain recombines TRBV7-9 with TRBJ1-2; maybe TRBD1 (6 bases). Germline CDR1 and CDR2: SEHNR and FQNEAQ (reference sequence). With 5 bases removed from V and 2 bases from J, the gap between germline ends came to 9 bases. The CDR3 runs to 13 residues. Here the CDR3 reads CASSQQGNYGYTF. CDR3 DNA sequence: TGTGCCAGCAGCCAACAGGGAAACTATGGCTACACCTTC.

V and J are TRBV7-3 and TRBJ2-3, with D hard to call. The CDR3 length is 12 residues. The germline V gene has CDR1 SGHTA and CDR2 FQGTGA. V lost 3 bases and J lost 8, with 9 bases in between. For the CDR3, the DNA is TGTGCCAGCAGCTTGGACGAGAGTACGCAGTATTTT. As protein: CASSLDESTQYF.

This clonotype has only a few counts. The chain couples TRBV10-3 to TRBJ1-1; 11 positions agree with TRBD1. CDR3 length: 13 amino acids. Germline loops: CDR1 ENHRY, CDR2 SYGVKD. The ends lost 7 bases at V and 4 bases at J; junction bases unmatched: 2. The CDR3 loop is CAIMGQGGTEAFF. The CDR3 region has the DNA TGTGCCATCATGGGACAGGGGGGCACTGAAGCTTTCTTT.

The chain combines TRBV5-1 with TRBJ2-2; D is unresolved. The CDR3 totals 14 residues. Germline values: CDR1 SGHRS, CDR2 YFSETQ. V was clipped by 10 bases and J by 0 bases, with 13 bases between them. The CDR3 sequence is CAARRQTNTGELFF. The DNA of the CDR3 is TGCGCCGCGAGACGCCAGACGAACACCGGGGAGCTGTTTTTT.